This T cell receptor (beta chain) was identified in a study of T cell responses to AZD1222 COVID-19 vaccine. Regarding the study as a whole: Researchers report vaccine-associated CD4 TCRs spanning spike, with dominance at 160-218 and 743-854. Nearly half of unique spike-specific TCRs reportedly avoided B.1.351 and B.1.1.7 mutated regions. Repertoire sampling happened only post peak T cell response.

This clone is a singleton in its sample. The antigen remains undetermined. Sequencing was performed with immunoSEQ multiplex PCR; in TCRdb, only in-frame clones are kept and a portion is missing. In the table there are approximately 89,000 clones, roughly nine tenths of which are singletons. The V end lost 3 bases, the J end lost 0 bases, and 11 bases lay between the germline ends. The CDR3 is 15 amino acids. The germline CDR1 and CDR2 sequences are LGHDT and YNNKEL (reference sequence). The material was peripheral blood, obtained 28 days after the second AZD1222 dose. V gene TRBV3-1 (or the pseudogene TRBV3-2) combines with J gene TRBJ1-2; D is undetermined. This clonotype was obtained from an adult who received the AZD1222 COVID-19 vaccine. As DNA, the CDR3 is TGTGCCAGCAGCCAGCTGGCCGGGGCTAACTATGGCTACACCTTC. It translates to CASSQLAGANYGYTF.